The rows below give T cell receptor beta chains drawn from one sample of a study of shared clonotypes between healthy human individuals. Libraries were prepared by immunoSEQ multiplex PCR; TCRdb keeps only in-frame clonotypes and omits some of them. The table has about 510,000 clones, roughly 79% seen once. The specimen was PBMCs. These receptors were taken from a woman aged 40 to 50 in good health. Some clones in this sample may be carry-over from other donors' samples. Both conserved end residues are part of each CDR3. Fields, in order: V gene, clone size, J gene, D gene, CDR3 DNA, CDR3 protein. The D gene is left open where the match is weak. Size is stated for part of the rows, as once, few or many counts, or as a class when the clone is expanded.

TRBV4-1	-	TRBJ1-3	-	TGCGCCAGCAGCCATATTTTCTTGGGGACTCGATATAGAAACACCATATATTTT	CASSHIFLGTRYRNTIYF
TRBV4-2	-	TRBJ1-6	-	TGTGCCAGCAGCCAAGATATCGCGGCAGGGAATAATTCACCCCTCCACTTT	CASSQDIAAGNNSPLHF
TRBV7-2	few	TRBJ2-4	TRBD2	TGTGCCAGCAGCTTAGCGGGAGGGCTTGGGGCGGGAAACATTCAGTACTTC	CASSLAGGLGAGNIQYF
TRBV5-1	-	TRBJ2-2	TRBD1	TGCGCCAGCAGGGACAGGGAGGATGGCGGGGAGCTGTTTTTT	CASRDREDGGELFF
TRBV28	-	TRBJ2-3	-	TGTGCCAGCAGTTTTGATGAGCGGTCCCCCCGGTGGACAGATACGCAGTATTTT	CASSFDERSPRWTDTQYF
TRBV29-1	-	TRBJ2-3	-	TGCGCGGGCGGACCTAGCACAGATACGCAGTATTTT	CAGGPSTDTQYF
TRBV29-1	-	TRBJ2-2	TRBD1	TGCAGCGTTAACAGGGACAGAAACACCGGGGAGCTGTTTTTT	CSVNRDRNTGELFF
TRBV18	-	TRBJ1-3	-	TGTGCCAGCTCACCACCGGGAAGGGGAATAGGAAACACCATATATTTT	CASSPPGRGIGNTIYF
TRBV18	-	TRBJ1-1	-	TGTGCCAGCTCACCAGTGGGCGCAAACACTGAAGCTTTCTTT	CASSPVGANTEAFF
TRBV5-4	once	TRBJ2-3	TRBD2	TGTGCCAGCAGCTTGCAGCGGGAAAGCACAGATACGCAGTATTTT	CASSLQRESTDTQYF
TRBV5-5	-	TRBJ2-4	-	TGTGCCAGCAGCTTGGCTAGAGAAAACATTCAGTACTTC	CASSLARENIQYF
TRBV7-2	-	TRBJ2-3	-	TGTGCCAGCAGCGAGTACCGTGGGGGAAATACGCAGTATTTT	CASSEYRGGNTQYF
TRBV18	-	TRBJ2-7	-	TGTGCCAGCTCCCCCGTAGAGAGCCACGAGCAGTACTTC	CASSPVESHEQYF
TRBV9	few	TRBJ1-1	TRBD1	TGTGCCAGCAGCGTAGGTTCTAGAGTGTCAGGGGGCAGGAACACTGAAGCTTTCTTT	CASSVGSRVSGGRNTEAFF
TRBV30	-	TRBJ2-3	TRBD2	TGTGCCTGGAGGACTAGCCGAGGCACAGATACGCAGTATTTT	CAWRTSRGTDTQYF
TRBV5-1	-	TRBJ2-1	-	TGCGCCAGCAGCTTTGACCTAGTAGGTGAGCAGTTCTTC	CASSFDLVGEQFF
TRBV7-9	-	TRBJ2-7	-	TGTGCCAGCAGCTTACAACCGGGGTCGAGCGAGCAGTACTTC	CASSLQPGSSEQYF
TRBV10-2	-	TRBJ2-5	-	TGCGCCAGCATGGGGGGAGGAGAGACCCAGTACTTC	CASMGGGETQYF
TRBV5-1	-	TRBJ1-5	-	TGCGCCAGCAGCTTGTACAGTAATCAGCCCCAGCATTTT	CASSLYSNQPQHF
TRBV28	-	TRBJ1-3	-	TGTGCCAGCAACAGGCTAGGAAACACCATATATTTT	CASNRLGNTIYF
TRBV7-9	-	TRBJ2-2	-	TGTGCCAGCAGCTTGGGGGCCTACGGGATTAGTTACGGGGAGCTGTTTTTT	CASSLGAYGISYGELFF
TRBV29-1	-	TRBJ2-5	-	TGCAGCGTTAGGTATACCGAGTACCAAGAGACCCAGTACTTC	CSVRYTEYQETQYF